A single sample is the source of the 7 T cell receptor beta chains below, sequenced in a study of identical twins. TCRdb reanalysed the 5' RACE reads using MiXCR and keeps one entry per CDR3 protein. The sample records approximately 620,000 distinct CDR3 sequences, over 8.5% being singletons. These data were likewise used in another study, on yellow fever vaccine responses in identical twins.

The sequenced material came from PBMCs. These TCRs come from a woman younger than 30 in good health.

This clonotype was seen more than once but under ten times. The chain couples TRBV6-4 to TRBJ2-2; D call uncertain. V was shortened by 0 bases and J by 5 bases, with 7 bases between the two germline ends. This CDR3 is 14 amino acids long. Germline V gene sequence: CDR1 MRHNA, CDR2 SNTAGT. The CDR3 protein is CASSDSESTGELFF. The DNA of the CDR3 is TGTGCCAGCAGTGACTCGGAATCTACCGGGGAGCTGTTTTTT.

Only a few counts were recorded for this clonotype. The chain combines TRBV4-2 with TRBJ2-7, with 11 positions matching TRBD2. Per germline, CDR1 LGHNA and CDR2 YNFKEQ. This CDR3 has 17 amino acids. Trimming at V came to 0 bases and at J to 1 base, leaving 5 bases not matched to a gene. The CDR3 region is CASSQDRIAGGSYEQYF. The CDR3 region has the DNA TGTGCCAGCAGCCAAGATCGCATAGCGGGGGGGTCCTACGAGCAGTACTTC.

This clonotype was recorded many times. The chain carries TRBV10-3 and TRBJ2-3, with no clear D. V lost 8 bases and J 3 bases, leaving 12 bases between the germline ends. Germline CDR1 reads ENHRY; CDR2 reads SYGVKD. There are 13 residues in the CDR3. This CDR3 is CAIEASATDTQYF. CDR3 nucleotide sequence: TGTGCCATCGAGGCCTCCGCAACAGATACGCAGTATTTT.

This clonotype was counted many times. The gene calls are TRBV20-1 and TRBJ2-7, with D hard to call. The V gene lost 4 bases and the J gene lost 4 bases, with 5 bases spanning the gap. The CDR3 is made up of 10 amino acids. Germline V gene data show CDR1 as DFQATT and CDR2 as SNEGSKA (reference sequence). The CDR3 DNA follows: TGCAGTGCTAAAGATTACGAGCAGTACTTC. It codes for CSAKDYEQYF.

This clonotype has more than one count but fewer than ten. This CDR3 is CASSLVSSFNEQFF. Here the CDR3 DNA reads TGCGCCAGCAGCTTGGTCTCTAGCTTCAATGAGCAGTTCTTC. V is TRBV5-1 and J is TRBJ2-1; D is possibly TRBD2 (5 bases). Germline CDR1 is SGHRS and CDR2 is YFSETQ. The germline V and J ends were trimmed by 0 bases and 6 bases, with 10 bases remaining between them. The CDR3 covers 14 residues.

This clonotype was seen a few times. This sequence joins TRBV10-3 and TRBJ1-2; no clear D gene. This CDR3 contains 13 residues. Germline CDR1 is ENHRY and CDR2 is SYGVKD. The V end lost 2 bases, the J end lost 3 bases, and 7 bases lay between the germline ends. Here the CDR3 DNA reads TGTGCCATCAGTGAGGGCACCGACTATGGCTACACCTTC. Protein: CAISEGTDYGYTF.

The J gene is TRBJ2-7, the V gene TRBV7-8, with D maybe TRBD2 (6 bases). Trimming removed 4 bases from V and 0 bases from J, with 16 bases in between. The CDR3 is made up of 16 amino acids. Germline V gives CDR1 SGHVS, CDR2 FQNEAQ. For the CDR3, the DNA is TGTGCCAGCAGCTCCCAAGCGGACTATCGCTCCTACGAGCAGTACTTC. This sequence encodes CASSSQADYRSYEQYF.